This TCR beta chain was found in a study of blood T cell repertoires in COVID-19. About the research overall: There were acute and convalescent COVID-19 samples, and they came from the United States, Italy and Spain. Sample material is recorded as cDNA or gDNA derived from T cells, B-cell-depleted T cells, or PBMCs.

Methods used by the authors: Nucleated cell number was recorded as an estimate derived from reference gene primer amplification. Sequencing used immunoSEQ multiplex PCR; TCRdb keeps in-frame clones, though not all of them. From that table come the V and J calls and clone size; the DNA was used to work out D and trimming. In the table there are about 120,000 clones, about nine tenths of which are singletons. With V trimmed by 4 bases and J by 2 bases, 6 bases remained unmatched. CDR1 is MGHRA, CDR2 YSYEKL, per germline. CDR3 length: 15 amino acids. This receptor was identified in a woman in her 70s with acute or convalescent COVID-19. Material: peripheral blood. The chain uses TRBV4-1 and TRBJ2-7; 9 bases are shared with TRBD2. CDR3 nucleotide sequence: TGCGCCAGCAGCCTAGCGGGGGCCTCCACCTACGAGCAGTACTTC. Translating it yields CASSLAGASTYEQYF.